This T cell receptor (beta chain) derives from a study of beta chain features in type 1 diabetes. Notes on the study in general: In all four CD4+ subsets, TCRB CDR3 length was significantly, moderately reduced in type 1 diabetes.

Populations obtained by sorting all exceeded 95% purity. This clone was observed many times. Its matching antigen is unknown. All of the isolated RNA was reverse transcribed, so expressed TCRB transcripts were sequenced. Profiled with immunoSEQ multiplex PCR; TCRdb holds only in-frame clones, not every one. This table holds around 140,000 clones, roughly 10% found once. The sequence came from a man aged 25-45 years with type 1 diabetes. The material sequenced was central memory CD4+ T cells from blood.

The CDR3 loop reads CSVESGGNTDTQYF. CDR3 DNA: TGCAGCGTCGAAAGCGGGGGGAACACAGATACGCAGTATTTT. This chain links TRBV29-1 with TRBJ2-3; TRBD2 matches at 9 bases. The CDR3 length is 14 residues. V lost 6 bases and J lost 2; bases outside the gene matches: 6. Germline V gene data show CDR1 as SQVTM and CDR2 as ANQGSEA.